This T cell receptor (beta chain) was sequenced for a study of blood T cell repertoires in COVID-19. Overall study: Sites across the United States, Italy and Spain contributed samples from acute and convalescent COVID-19. T cells, B-cell-depleted T cells, or PBMCs supplied cDNA or gDNA.

Germline V gives CDR1 SGDLS, CDR2 YYNGEE. The CDR3 totals 16 residues. V lost 0 bases to trimming and J lost 6 bases, with 19 bases between them. Sequencing used immunoSEQ multiplex PCR; TCRdb keeps in-frame clones, though not all of them. The table records some 86,000 clones, more than 85% of them present only once. The chain joins TRBV9 to TRBJ2-7; D is possibly TRBD2 (5 bases). This receptor was obtained from a human donor with active COVID-19. The donor label of this sample is uncertain. The sample consisted of peripheral blood. The CDR3 sequence: CASSVAISELDSEQYF. In DNA, the CDR3 is TGTGCCAGCAGCGTAGCTATCTCTGAATTGGACTCCGAGCAGTACTTC.